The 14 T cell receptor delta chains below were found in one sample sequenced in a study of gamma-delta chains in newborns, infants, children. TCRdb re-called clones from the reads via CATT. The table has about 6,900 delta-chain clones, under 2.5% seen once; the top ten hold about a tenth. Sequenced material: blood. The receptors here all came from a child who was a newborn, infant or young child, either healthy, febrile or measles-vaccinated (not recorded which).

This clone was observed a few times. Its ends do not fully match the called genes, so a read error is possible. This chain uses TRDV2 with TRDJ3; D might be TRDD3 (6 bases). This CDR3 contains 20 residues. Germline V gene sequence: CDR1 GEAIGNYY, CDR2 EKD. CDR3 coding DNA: TGTGCCTGTGACACAGGATCGATACGCATGAGCTCCTGGGACACCCGCCAGATGTTTTTC. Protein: CACDTGSIRMSSWDTRQMFF.

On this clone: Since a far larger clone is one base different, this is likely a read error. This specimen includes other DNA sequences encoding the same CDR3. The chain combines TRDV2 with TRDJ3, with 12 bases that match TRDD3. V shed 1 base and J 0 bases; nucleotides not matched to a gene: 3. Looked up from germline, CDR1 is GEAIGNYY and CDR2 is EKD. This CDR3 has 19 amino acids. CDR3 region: CACDTLLGDTSWDTRQMFF. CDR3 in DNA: TGTGCCTGTGACACTCTACTGGGGGATACCTCCTGGGACACCCGACAGATGTTTTTC.

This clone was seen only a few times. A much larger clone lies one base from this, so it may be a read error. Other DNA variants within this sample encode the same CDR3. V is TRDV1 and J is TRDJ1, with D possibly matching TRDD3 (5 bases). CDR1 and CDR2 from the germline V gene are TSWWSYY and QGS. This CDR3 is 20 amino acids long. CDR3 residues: CALGEQRGGYGGSYTDKLIF. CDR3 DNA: TGTGCTCTTGGGGAACAGAGAGGGGGCTACGGCGGATCGTACACCGATAAACTCATATTT.

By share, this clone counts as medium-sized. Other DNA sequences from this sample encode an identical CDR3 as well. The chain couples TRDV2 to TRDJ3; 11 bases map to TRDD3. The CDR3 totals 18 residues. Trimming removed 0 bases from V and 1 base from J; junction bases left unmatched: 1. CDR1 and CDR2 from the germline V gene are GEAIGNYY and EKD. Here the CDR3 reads CACDTVGDTSWDTRQMFF. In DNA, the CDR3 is TGTGCCTGTGACACCGTGGGGGATACGTCCTGGGACACCCGACAGATGTTTTTC.

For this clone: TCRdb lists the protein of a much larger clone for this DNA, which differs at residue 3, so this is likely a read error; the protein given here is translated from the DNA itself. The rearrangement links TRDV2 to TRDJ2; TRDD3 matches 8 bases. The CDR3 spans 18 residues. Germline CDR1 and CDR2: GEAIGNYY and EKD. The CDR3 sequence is CARDNVLLLGDLTAQLFF. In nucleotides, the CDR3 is TGTGCCCGTGACAACGTTCTTCTGCTGGGGGATTTGACAGCACAACTCTTCTTT.

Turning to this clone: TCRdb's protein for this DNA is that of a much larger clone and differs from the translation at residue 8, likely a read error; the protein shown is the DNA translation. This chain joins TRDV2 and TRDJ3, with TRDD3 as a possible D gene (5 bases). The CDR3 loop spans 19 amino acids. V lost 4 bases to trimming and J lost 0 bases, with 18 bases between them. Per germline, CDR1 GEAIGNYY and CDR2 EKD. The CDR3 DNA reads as TGTGCCTGTGATACCTTACTGGAGGCTCGCTCCTGGGACACCCGACAGATGTTTTTC. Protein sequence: CACDTLLEARSWDTRQMFF.

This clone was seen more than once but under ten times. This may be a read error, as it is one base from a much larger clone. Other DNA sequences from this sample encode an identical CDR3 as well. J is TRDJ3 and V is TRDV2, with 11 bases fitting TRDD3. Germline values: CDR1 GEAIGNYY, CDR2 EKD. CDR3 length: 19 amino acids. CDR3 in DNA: TGTGCCTGCGACAAAATACTGGGGGATAGCTCCTGGGACACCCGACAGATGTTTTTC. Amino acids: CACDKILGDSSWDTRQMFF.

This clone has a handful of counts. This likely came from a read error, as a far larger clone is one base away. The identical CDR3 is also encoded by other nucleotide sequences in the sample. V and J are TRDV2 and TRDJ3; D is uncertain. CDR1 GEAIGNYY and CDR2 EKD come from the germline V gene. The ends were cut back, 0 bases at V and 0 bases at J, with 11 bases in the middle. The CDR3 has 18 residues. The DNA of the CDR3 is TGTGCCTGTGACACCGTGGGAGATAGCTCCTGGGACACCCGACAGATGTTTTTC. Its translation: CACDTVGDSSWDTRQMFF.

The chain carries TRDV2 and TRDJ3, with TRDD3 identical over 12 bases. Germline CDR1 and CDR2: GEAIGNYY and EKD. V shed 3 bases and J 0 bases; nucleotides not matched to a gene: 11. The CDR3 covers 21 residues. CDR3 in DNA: TGTGCCTGTGACGGTACTGGGGGATACAGCCTCAGCTCCTGGGACACCCGACAGATGTTTTTC. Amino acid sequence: CACDGTGGYSLSSWDTRQMFF.

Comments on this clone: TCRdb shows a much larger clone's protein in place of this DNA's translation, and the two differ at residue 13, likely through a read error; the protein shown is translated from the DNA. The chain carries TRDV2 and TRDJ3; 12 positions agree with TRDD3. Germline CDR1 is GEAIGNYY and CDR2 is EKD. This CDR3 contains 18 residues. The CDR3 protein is CACDTVLGDTWDARQMFF. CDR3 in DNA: TGTGCCTGTGACACCGTACTGGGGGATACCTGGGACGCCCGACAGATGTTTTTC.

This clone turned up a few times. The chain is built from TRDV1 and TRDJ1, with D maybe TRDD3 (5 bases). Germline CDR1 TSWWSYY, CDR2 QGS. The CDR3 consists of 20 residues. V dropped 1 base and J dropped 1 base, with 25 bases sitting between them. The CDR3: CALGEQRGGYGGPCTDKLIF. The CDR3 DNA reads TGTGCTCTTGGGGAACAGAGAGGGGGCTACGGCGGACCGTGCACCGATAAACTCATCTTT.

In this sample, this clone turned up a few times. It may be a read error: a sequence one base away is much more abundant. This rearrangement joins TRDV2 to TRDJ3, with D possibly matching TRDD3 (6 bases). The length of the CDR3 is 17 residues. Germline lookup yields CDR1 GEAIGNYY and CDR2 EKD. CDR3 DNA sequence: TGTGCCTGTGGCACCACTGGGAACTCCTGGGACACCCGACAGATGTTTTTC. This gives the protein CACGTTGNSWDTRQMFF.

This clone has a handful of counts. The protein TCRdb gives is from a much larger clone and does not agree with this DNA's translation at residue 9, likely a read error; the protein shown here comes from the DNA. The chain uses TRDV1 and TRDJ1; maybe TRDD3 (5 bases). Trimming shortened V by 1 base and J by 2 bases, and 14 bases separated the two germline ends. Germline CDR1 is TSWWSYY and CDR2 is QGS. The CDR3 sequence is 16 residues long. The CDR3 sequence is CALGEHSGNKTDKLIF. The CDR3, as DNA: TGTGCTCTTGGGGAACATTCGGGGAATAAAACCGATAAACTCATCTTT.

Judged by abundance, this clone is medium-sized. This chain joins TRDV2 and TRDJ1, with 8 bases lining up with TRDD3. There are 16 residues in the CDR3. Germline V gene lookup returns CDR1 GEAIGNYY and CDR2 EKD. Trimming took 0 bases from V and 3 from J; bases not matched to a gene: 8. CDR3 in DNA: TGTGCCTGTGACACCGCTGAGTGGGGGATGCCCGATAAACTCATCTTT. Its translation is CACDTAEWGMPDKLIF.